These 7 T cell receptor beta chains came from one sample sequenced in a study of blood T cells in healthy people across ages. For the second PCR, which ran for 7 to 11 cycles, a sample-barcoded 5' primer and a J-beta primer mix were used. TCRdb re-derived calls from the 5' RACE reads in MiXCR, one entry per CDR3 protein. The top ten clones hold approximately 7.9% of a sample with more than 1.4 million distinct CDR3 sequences, roughly 40% of them seen once. Sequenced material: blood. The receptor set was obtained from a woman aged 18-35 years in good health.

The J gene is TRBJ1-6, the V gene TRBV7-2; D is perhaps TRBD1 (5 bases). Per the germline V gene, CDR1 is SGHTA and CDR2 is FQGNSA. This CDR3 region has 14 residues. With 4 bases removed from V and 10 bases from J, the gap between germline ends came to 14 bases. DNA of the CDR3: TGTGCCAGCAGCTCTGCCAGGGATTTGTCACCCCTCCACTTT. Encoded protein: CASSSARDLSPLHF.

Ten or more counts support this clonotype. This chain connects TRBV3-1 to TRBJ2-5; TRBD1 is a possible D gene (5 bases). Between the trimmed V and J ends, which lost 3 bases and 2 bases, there was a span of 13 bases. Germline V gene sequence: CDR1 LGHDT, CDR2 YNNKEL (reference sequence). This CDR3 region has 15 residues. The CDR3 DNA is TGTGCCAGCAGCCAGGGGCGGATTGCACAAGAGACCCAGTACTTC. Its translation: CASSQGRIAQETQYF.

The J gene is TRBJ2-1, the V gene TRBV5-1, with 7 bases that match TRBD2. This CDR3 region has 16 residues. CDR1 is SGHRS and CDR2 is YFSETQ in the germline V gene. J was trimmed by 9 bases and V by 1 base; bases with no gene match: 13. The CDR3 loop reads CASSLSSSGTGGEQFF. CDR3 nucleotides: TGCGCCAGCAGCTTGTCCTCTAGCGGTACTGGGGGTGAGCAGTTCTTC.

The chain links TRBV27 to TRBJ2-1; possibly TRBD2 for D (6 bases). In germline, CDR1 is MNHEY, CDR2 SMNVEV (reference sequence). V dropped 5 bases and J dropped 4 bases, with 12 bases sitting between them. CDR3 length equals 14 residues. Here the CDR3 DNA reads TGTGCCAGCAGTACCACGGCGGGGTACAATGAGCAGTTCTTC. Residues: CASSTTAGYNEQFF.

The rearrangement uses TRBV20-1 and TRBJ2-7, with a weak D call TRBD2 (7 bases). V lost 6 bases, J lost 3 bases, and 12 bases lay in between. Germline CDR1 is DFQATT and CDR2 is SNEGSKA (reference sequence). This CDR3 has 12 residues. CDR3 DNA sequence: TGCAGTGCAGGGGGGGGTGGCTACGAGCAGTACTTC. Protein product: CSAGGGGYEQYF.

The chain is built from TRBV20-1 and TRBJ2-5; D may correspond to TRBD1 or TRBD2 (7 bases each). Germline CDR1 DFQATT, CDR2 SNEGSKA (reference sequence). The CDR3 contains 12 residues. V was shortened by 3 bases and J by 7 bases, with 12 bases between the two germline ends. The CDR3 DNA is TGCAGTGCTAGTCAGGGGGGGGGGACCCAGTACTTC. Its protein is CSASQGGGTQYF.

This clonotype was counted between two and nine times. The chain is built from TRBV6-5 and TRBJ2-1; 10 nucleotides agree with TRBD2. The V and J ends lost 0 bases and 5 bases, in that order; junction bases with no gene match: 4. CDR1 is MNHEY, CDR2 SVGAGI, per germline. The CDR3 loop spans 16 amino acids. CDR3 nucleotide sequence: TGTGCCAGCAGTTACTCGGCTAGCGGGGGTAACAATGAGCAGTTCTTC. Translated: CASSYSASGGNNEQFF.